This TCR beta chain appears in the sequencing data of a study of blood T cells in healthy people across ages. The CDR3 is made up of 17 amino acids. CDR1 is SGDLS and CDR2 is YYNGEE in the germline V gene. Trimming at V came to 0 bases and at J to 5 bases, leaving 8 bases not matched to a gene. This clonotype showed up just a few times. Primed by a sample-barcoded 5' primer and a J-beta primer mix, a second PCR proceeded for roughly 7 to 11 cycles. Every cDNA molecule carried a tag from a template-switch adaptor bearing 12 random nucleotides. One entry per CDR3 protein results from TCRdb running MiXCR on the 5' RACE reads. The data show about 780,000 distinct CDR3 sequences, around half seen once.

This sequence originates from a man older than 75 in good health. The sample was blood. The rearrangement joins TRBV9 to TRBJ2-1; 10 bases map to TRBD2. CDR3 DNA sequence: TGTGCCAGCAGCGTAGGGGCCAGCGGGAGGGCCGACAATGAGCAGTTCTTC. Its protein product is CASSVGASGRADNEQFF.